The next 23 T cell receptor beta chains were all read from a single sample in a study of CD8+ T cells in alopecia areata. Sequencing used cDNA as its template, made by extracting RNA and reverse transcribing it. Sequencing was performed with immunoSEQ multiplex PCR; in TCRdb, only in-frame clones are kept and a portion is missing. The sample lists about 140,000 clones; approximately 51% were seen once. Sequenced here: CD4+ T cells sorted from blood, sampled at week 0. These receptors were collected from a human donor with alopecia areata.

The chain joins TRBV30 to TRBJ2-1, with D possibly matching TRBD2 (6 bases). The germline CDR1 and CDR2 sequences are GTSNPN and SVGIG (reference sequence). This CDR3 has 17 residues. Trimming left V 0 bases short and J 2 bases short, with 17 bases between. CDR3 nucleotides: TGTGCCTGGAGTGTTGGGGTGAAGACTAGAACCTACAATGAGCAGTTCTTC. This encodes CAWSVGVKTRTYNEQFF.

V is TRBV30 and J is TRBJ1-6; D may be TRBD1 (6 bases). Looked up from germline, CDR1 is GTSNPN and CDR2 is SVGIG (reference sequence). V lost 2 bases, J lost 10 bases, and 15 bases lay in between. CDR3 length: 14 residues. Here the CDR3 DNA reads TGTGCCTGGAGTCAACAGGGCTGGAACTCACCCCTCCACTTT. Protein product: CAWSQQGWNSPLHF.

The chain uses TRBV28 and TRBJ2-3, with 7 positions matching TRBD1. V lost 6 bases to trimming and J lost 3 bases; unmatched junction nucleotides: 9. The CDR3 is made up of 15 amino acids. Germline V lookup: CDR1 MDHEN, CDR2 SYDVKM. The CDR3 region is CASSTIDRVTDTQYF. The CDR3 DNA is TGTGCCAGCAGCACAATCGACAGGGTTACAGATACGCAGTATTTT.

This clone has just one count. The chain employs TRBV15 and TRBJ1-2; D is undetermined. The germline V and J ends were trimmed by 0 bases and 6 bases, with 11 bases remaining between them. Germline CDR1 LNHNV, CDR2 YYDKDF (reference sequence). The CDR3 is made up of 14 amino acids. Written as DNA, the CDR3 is TGTGCCACCAGCAGAGATCCCAGGACGGATGGCTACACCTTC. Protein: CATSRDPRTDGYTF.

The chain combines TRBV11-2 with TRBJ2-3, with D possibly TRBD2 on 6 matching bases. CDR3 size: 14 residues. Trimming removed 3 bases at V and 4 bases at J, with 11 bases between. Germline-derived CDR1 and CDR2 are SGHAT and FQNNGV. In DNA, the CDR3 is TGTGCCAGCAGCTTGATCGGGGGTCCAGATACGCAGTATTTT. Translation gives CASSLIGGPDTQYF.

This clone came up a few times. This chain connects TRBV2 to TRBJ2-5; D tentatively fits TRBD1 or TRBD2 (5 bases each). This CDR3 region has 14 residues. V lost 6 bases and J 7 bases, leaving 18 bases between the germline ends. From germline, CDR1 is SNHLY and CDR2 FYNNEI. CDR3 protein: CASRVPRDGATQYF. The CDR3 bases are TGTGCCAGCAGAGTTCCTCGGGACGGGGCGACCCAGTACTTC. Full variable domain (remainder filled in from reference TRBV2 and TRBJ2-5): EPEVTQTPSHQVTQMGQEVILRCVPISNHLYFYWYRQILGQKVEFLVSFYNNEISEKSEIFDDQFSVERPDGSNFTLKIRSTKLEDSAMYFCASRVPRDGATQYFGPGTRLLVL.

This clone was seen more than once but under ten times. This chain links TRBV29-1 with TRBJ2-7, with TRBD1 as a possible D gene (7 bases). Between the trimmed V and J ends, which lost 4 bases and 0 bases, there was a span of 13 bases. Germline CDR1 SQVTM, CDR2 ANQGSEA. This CDR3 spans 14 amino acids. The DNA of the CDR3 is TGCAGCGTTGGGGGGGACAGTCGCTCCTACGAGCAGTACTTC. This codes for CSVGGDSRSYEQYF.

A few counts support this clone. The chain employs TRBV19 and TRBJ2-1; D assignment may be TRBD1 or TRBD2 (6 bases each). Germline CDR1 LNHDA, CDR2 SQIVND (reference sequence). V was shortened by 5 bases and J by 1 base, with 15 bases between the two germline ends. CDR3 length: 16 residues. CDR3 nucleotides: TGTGCCAGTAGTCCGACTAGGGGGTGGTCCTACAATGAGCAGTTCTTC. As protein: CASSPTRGWSYNEQFF. Using reference TRBV19 and TRBJ2-1 for the parts outside the CDR3, the full variable domain is DGGITQSPKYLFRKEGQNVTLSCEQNLNHDAMYWYRQDPGQGLRLIYYSQIVNDFQKGDIAEGYSVSREKKESFPLTVTSAQKNPTAFYLCASSPTRGWSYNEQFFGPGTRLTVL.

This chain uses TRBV5-1 with TRBJ2-5; D not certain. The CDR3 is 13 residues long. With 4 bases removed from V and 1 base from J, the gap between germline ends came to 8 bases. The germline V gene encodes CDR1 SGHRS and CDR2 YFSETQ. CDR3 sequence reads: CASSMAGQETQYF. The CDR3 DNA follows: TGCGCCAGCAGCATGGCCGGCCAAGAGACCCAGTACTTC.

The chain uses TRBV2 and TRBJ1-5; no clear D. The CDR3 length is 14 residues. V lost 3 bases, J lost 1 base, and 7 bases lay in between. From germline, CDR1 is SNHLY and CDR2 FYNNEI. Here the CDR3 reads CASSEERSNQPQHF. CDR3 in DNA: TGTGCCAGCAGTGAGGAAAGGAGCAATCAGCCCCAGCATTTT.

The V call is TRBV30, the J call TRBJ2-3, with D unclear. This CDR3 has 11 residues. V lost 4 bases and J lost 0, with 2 bases in between. The germline gives CDR1 GTSNPN, CDR2 SVGIG (reference sequence). The CDR3 region is CAWISTDTQYF. CDR3 sequence (DNA): TGTGCCTGGATAAGCACAGATACGCAGTATTTT.

The rearrangement joins TRBV10-3 to TRBJ1-2; tentatively, D is TRBD1 (6 bases). This CDR3 contains 13 residues. Trimming removed 4 bases from V and 5 bases from J, with 11 bases in between. Germline V gene lookup returns CDR1 ENHRY and CDR2 SYGVKD. The CDR3 here is CAISGQVAYGYTF. The CDR3 DNA follows: TGTGCCATCAGTGGACAGGTTGCGTATGGCTACACCTTC.

The chain combines TRBV23-1 with TRBJ1-2; no clear D gene. TRBV23-1 carries the ORF label, with uncertain function. The V and J ends lost 5 bases and 7 bases respectively, with 14 bases between them. This CDR3 has 13 amino acids. CDR3 loop: CASSERPRCGYTF. In DNA form, the CDR3 reads TGCGCCAGCAGTGAACGCCCGAGGTGTGGCTACACCTTC.

This chain links TRBV20-1 with TRBJ2-1; D gene uncertain. The length of the CDR3 is 10 residues. With 5 bases removed from V and 9 bases from J, the gap between germline ends came to 8 bases. CDR1 and CDR2 (germline): DFQATT, SNEGSKA (reference sequence). In DNA form, the CDR3 reads TGCAGTGCTGGGGTGTCTGAGCAGTTCTTC. It encodes CSAGVSEQFF.

The rearrangement joins TRBV29-1 to TRBJ2-3; D gene ambiguous. There are 14 residues in the CDR3. V lost 5 bases and J lost 8, with 20 bases in between. CDR1 is SQVTM, CDR2 ANQGSEA, per germline. DNA for the CDR3: TGCAGCGTTACCGACCCCGACGGAAAGGGTACGCAGTATTTT. Translated, it gives CSVTDPDGKGTQYF.

V gene TRBV6-5 combines with J gene TRBJ1-1, with 8 positions matching TRBD1. CDR1 is MNHEY and CDR2 is SVGAGI in the germline V gene. The CDR3 loop spans 15 amino acids. V shed 4 bases and J 5 bases; nucleotides not matched to a gene: 9. In DNA, the CDR3 is TGTGCCAGCAGTTTCGCAGGGGGCGGAAGAACTGAAGCTTTCTTT. Residues: CASSFAGGGRTEAFF.

The rearrangement uses TRBV29-1 and TRBJ2-1; 9 positions agree with TRBD2. Trimming took 6 bases from V and 2 from J; bases not matched to a gene: 8. CDR1 and CDR2 (germline): SQVTM, ANQGSEA. This CDR3 contains 15 residues. CDR3 amino acids: CSVLGLAGPYNEQFF. In DNA, the CDR3 is TGCAGCGTCCTGGGGCTAGCGGGACCCTACAATGAGCAGTTCTTC.

The chain links TRBV18 to TRBJ2-1; D gene unclear. Trimming took 2 bases from V and 10 from J, leaving 9 bases between them. The CDR3 is 12 residues long. Germline assignment: CDR1 KGHSH and CDR2 LQKENI. The CDR3 sequence: CASSPEYSEQFF. CDR3 coding DNA: TGTGCCAGCTCACCAGAGTATTCGGAGCAGTTCTTC. The full variable domain, its missing parts supplied by reference TRBV18 and TRBJ2-1, is NAGVMQNPRHLVRRRGQEARLRCSPMKGHSHVYWYRQLPEEGLKFMVYLQKENIIDESGMPKERFSAEFPKEGPSILRIQQVVRGDSAAYFCASSPEYSEQFFGPGTRLTVL.

The V gene is TRBV6-6, the J gene TRBJ2-7, with D maybe TRBD2 (5 bases). This CDR3 contains 14 residues. V shed 1 base and J shed 2 bases, with 9 bases lying between them. From germline, CDR1 is MNHNY and CDR2 SVGAGI (reference sequence). For the CDR3, the DNA is TGTGCCAGCAGTTACTGGGGAGCCCCCTACGAGCAGTACTTC. As protein: CASSYWGAPYEQYF.

The table lists this clone with a few counts. The rearrangement joins TRBV29-1 to TRBJ2-7, with TRBD2 matching 10 bases. Germline V CDR1 and CDR2: SQVTM, ANQGSEA. The CDR3 runs 14 residues. With 3 bases clipped from V and 2 bases from J, the junction kept 4 bases outside the gene matches. In DNA, the CDR3 is TGCAGCGTTGAGGGTAGCGGGAGGCCCTACGAGCAGTACTTC. Its protein product is CSVEGSGRPYEQYF.

The chain has TRBV2 and TRBJ2-3; D is ambiguous. V lost 1 base and J 9 bases, leaving 11 bases between the germline ends. Germline V gene data show CDR1 as SNHLY and CDR2 as FYNNEI. The CDR3 length is 13 residues. The DNA for the CDR3 is TGTGCCAGCAGTGAAGGCCAAGCCGGGACGCAGTATTTT. Its protein is CASSEGQAGTQYF.

The gene calls are TRBV9 and TRBJ1-2; TRBD1 matches at 12 bases. In germline, CDR1 is SGDLS, CDR2 YYNGEE. The CDR3 runs 19 residues. Losses at the gene ends were 4 bases for V and 7 bases for J; bases not matched to a gene: 20. The CDR3 is CASSSHVPGQGAPYFGYTF. Written as DNA, the CDR3 is TGTGCCAGCAGCTCTCATGTCCCGGGACAGGGGGCGCCGTATTTTGGCTACACCTTC.

This clone has more than one count but fewer than ten. The chain recombines TRBV29-1 with TRBJ2-1; 10 bases agree with TRBD1. The CDR3 extends over 16 amino acids. The V segment lost 2 bases and the J segment 1 base; nucleotides outside the gene matches: 5. Germline assignment: CDR1 SQVTM and CDR2 ANQGSEA. CDR3 in DNA: TGCAGCGTTGAAACCGGGACAGGGGCATCCTACAATGAGCAGTTCTTC. Translated, it gives CSVETGTGASYNEQFF.